The rows below give T cell receptor beta chains drawn from one sample of a study of human T cells and chemical hapten exposure. MiXCR was run by TCRdb on the RACE reads, yielding one entry per CDR3 protein. This sample has tens of thousands of distinct CDR3 sequences, with 3.3% found just once. The sample consisted of whole blood, taken in connection with sensitization to the hapten diphenylcyclopropenone (DPC). The source is a man in his forties or fifties with alopecia areata. Some clones in this sample may be carry-over from other donors' samples. CDR3s include the opening cysteine and the closing phenylalanine or tryptophan. A D gene is named only where the DNA matches it firmly. For some rows the clone size is stated as once, few or many, or as a class when expanded; others skip it.

TRBJ2-7	few	TRBD2	TRBV28	CASRRTSGSLDEQYF	TGTGCCAGCAGGAGGACTAGCGGGAGTCTTGACGAGCAGTACTTC
TRBJ1-1	many	NA	TRBV5-4	CASGENTEAFF	TGTGCCAGCGGAGAGAACACTGAAGCTTTCTTT
TRBJ1-5	many	NA	TRBV19	CASSMSSGQPQHF	TGTGCCAGTAGTATGTCTTCAGGCCAGCCCCAGCATTTT
TRBJ2-3	many	NA	TRBV7-2	CASSFASPDTQYF	TGTGCCAGCAGCTTCGCTAGCCCAGATACGCAGTATTTT
TRBJ1-1	many	TRBD1	TRBV12-3/TRBV12-4	CASRRTGSDTEAFF	TGTGCCAGCAGAAGGACAGGGAGTGACACTGAAGCTTTCTTT
TRBJ2-7	many	NA	TRBV21-1	CASSKEGEKKWRDIGPRSSYEQYF	TGTGCCAGCAGCAAAGAGGGGGAAAAAAAGTGGCGGGACATTGGCCCTAGGAGTTCCTACGAGCAGTACTTC
TRBJ1-1	many	NA	TRBV5-5	CASSLEGNPEAFF	TGTGCCAGCAGCTTGGAAGGCAACCCTGAAGCTTTCTTT
TRBJ2-2	many	NA	TRBV7-9	CASSSLQVTGELFF	TGTGCCAGCAGTTCTCTTCAGGTCACCGGGGAGCTGTTTTTT
TRBJ1-5	few	TRBD1	TRBV6-6	CASSLGQGRGNQPQHF	TGTGCCAGCAGCCTAGGACAGGGACGGGGCAATCAGCCCCAGCATTTT
TRBJ1-5	NA	NA	TRBV6-2/TRBV6-3	CASSYGASNQPQHF	TGTGCCAGCAGTTACGGGGCGAGCAATCAGCCCCAGCATTTT
TRBJ2-7	many	NA	TRBV11-2	CASSVGLALYEQYF	TGTGCCAGCAGCGTAGGTCTGGCGTTATACGAGCAGTACTTC
TRBJ2-7	many	NA	TRBV7-2	CASSPRGVVYEQYF	TGTGCCAGCAGCCCCAGGGGGGTGGTTTACGAGCAGTACTTC
TRBJ2-3	many	NA	TRBV5-1	CASSLVGLPPDTQYF	TGCGCCAGCAGCCTTGTGGGACTTCCGCCAGATACGCAGTATTTT
TRBJ2-1	many	NA	TRBV2	CASWRQVNEQFF	TGTGCCAGTTGGAGACAGGTCAATGAGCAGTTCTTC
TRBJ2-7	many	TRBD1	TRBV7-2	CASSLLQGEQYF	TGTGCCAGCAGCTTACTACAGGGGGAGCAGTACTTC
TRBJ2-2	many	NA	TRBV27	CASSYQGYTGELFF	TGTGCCAGCAGTTATCAGGGGTACACCGGGGAGCTGTTTTTT
TRBJ2-3	many	NA	TRBV28	CASSLPGPGTDTQYF	TGTGCCAGCAGTCTCCCGGGGCCTGGCACAGATACGCAGTATTTT
TRBJ2-3	many	NA	TRBV7-9	CASSSSQESGDTQYF	TGTGCCAGCAGCTCCAGCCAAGAAAGTGGAGATACGCAGTATTTT
TRBJ2-5	many	NA	TRBV28	CASSSQGYQETQYF	TGTGCCAGCAGTTCCCAGGGTTACCAAGAGACCCAGTACTTC
TRBJ2-5	many	NA	TRBV30	CAWKPLGRGNQETQYF	TGTGCCTGGAAGCCGCTCGGCCGAGGAAACCAAGAGACCCAGTACTTC
TRBJ2-3	medium-sized	NA	TRBV5-6	CASSLGGTDTQYF	TGTGCCAGCAGCCTCGGTGGCACAGATACGCAGTATTTT
TRBJ2-7	many	NA	TRBV6-2/TRBV6-3	CASSYRREQYF	TGTGCCAGCAGTTATCGACGCGAGCAGTACTTC
TRBJ2-7	many	NA	TRBV2	CASSVTGSDYEQYF	TGTGCCAGCAGTGTTACCGGGAGTGACTACGAGCAGTACTTC
TRBJ2-3	many	NA	TRBV11-2	CASSPAGQISTDTQYF	TGTGCCAGCAGCCCCGCGGGACAAATTAGCACAGATACGCAGTATTTT
TRBJ2-7	many	TRBD2	TRBV6-1	CASIQAGGAYEQYF	TGTGCCAGCATTCAAGCGGGGGGCGCCTACGAGCAGTACTTC
TRBJ1-6	many	TRBD1	TRBV5-6	CASSPRRTGLNSPLHF	TGTGCCAGCAGCCCGCGGAGGACAGGCCTCAATTCACCCCTCCACTTT
TRBJ2-7	many	NA	TRBV28	CAVGREEYEQYF	TGTGCCGTGGGCAGGGAGGAGTACGAGCAGTACTTC
TRBJ1-5	many	NA	TRBV6-2/TRBV6-3	CASRGDLGVRGNQPQHF	TGTGCCAGCAGGGGGGATCTAGGGGTAAGAGGCAATCAGCCCCAGCATTTT
TRBJ2-1	NA	TRBD2	TRBV4-3	CASSQDRSGAPFEQFF	TGCGCCAGCAGCCAAGATAGGAGCGGGGCCCCTTTTGAGCAGTTCTTC
TRBJ2-3	many	NA	TRBV11-2	CASSLLEGSGDTQYF	TGTGCCAGCAGCTTATTAGAAGGGAGCGGAGATACGCAGTATTTT
TRBJ2-1	many	TRBD1	TRBV7-9	CASSFGTGNEQFF	TGTGCCAGCAGCTTCGGGACAGGCAATGAGCAGTTCTTC
TRBJ2-7	few	TRBD1	TRBV20-1	CSAPGETGGYEQYF	TGCAGTGCCCCCGGGGAGACAGGGGGCTACGAGCAGTACTTC
TRBJ2-7	medium-sized	NA	TRBV11-1	CASSLLKGTEQYF	TGTGCCAGCAGCCTATTAAAAGGGACCGAGCAGTACTTC
TRBJ2-6	many	NA	TRBV20-1	CSASDDIRGNVLTF	TGCAGTGCTAGCGACGACATTCGGGGCAACGTCCTGACTTTC
TRBJ2-1	many	TRBD2	TRBV19	CASSLLAGVTYNEQFF	TGTGCCAGTAGTCTACTAGCGGGAGTCACTTACAATGAGCAGTTCTTC
TRBJ2-3	NA	NA	TRBV18	CASSPPGARTDTQYF	TGTGCCAGCTCACCACCTGGGGCACGCACAGATACGCAGTATTTT
TRBJ1-5	many	TRBD1	TRBV3-1	CASSHGQGARQPQHF	TGTGCCAGCAGCCACGGACAGGGGGCTAGGCAGCCCCAGCATTTT
TRBJ2-7	many	TRBD1	TRBV4-1	CASSQRKQGAVSYEQYF	TGCGCCAGCAGCCAGAGGAAACAGGGGGCAGTATCCTACGAGCAGTACTTC
TRBJ1-5	many	NA	TRBV28	CASRGGLSNQPQHF	TGTGCCAGCAGGGGGGGGTTGAGCAATCAGCCCCAGCATTTT
TRBJ1-3	many	NA	TRBV9	CASSPEVRGSGNTIYF	TGTGCCAGCAGTCCCGAGGTCCGTGGCTCTGGAAACACCATATATTTT
TRBJ2-6	many	TRBD1	TRBV2	CARLGQGDSGANVLTF	TGTGCCAGACTCGGACAGGGGGACTCTGGGGCCAACGTCCTGACTTTC
TRBJ1-1	few	NA	TRBV20-1	CSASLVEAFF	TGCAGTGCTAGTTTGGTTGAAGCTTTCTTT
TRBJ1-5	many	NA	TRBV20-1	CSAREGVDQPQHF	TGCAGTGCTAGGGAAGGGGTTGATCAGCCCCAGCATTTT
TRBJ2-7	NA	TRBD2	TRBV20-1	CSARDGASGSREQYF	TGCAGTGCTAGAGATGGGGCTAGCGGGAGTAGGGAGCAGTACTTC